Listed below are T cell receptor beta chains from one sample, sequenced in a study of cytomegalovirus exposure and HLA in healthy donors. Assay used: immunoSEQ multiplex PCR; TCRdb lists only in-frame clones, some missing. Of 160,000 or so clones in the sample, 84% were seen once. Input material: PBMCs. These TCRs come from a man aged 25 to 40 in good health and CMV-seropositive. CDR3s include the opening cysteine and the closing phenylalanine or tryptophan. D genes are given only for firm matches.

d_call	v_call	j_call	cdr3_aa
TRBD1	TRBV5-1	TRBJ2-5	CASSLVRQGAMETQYF
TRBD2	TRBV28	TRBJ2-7	CASSPGLAGNYEQYF
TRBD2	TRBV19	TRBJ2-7	CASSIDRTSAYEQYF
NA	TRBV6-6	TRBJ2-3	CASSYPHGSYTDTQYF
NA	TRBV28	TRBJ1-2	CASREVTGVYGYTF
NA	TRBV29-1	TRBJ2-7	CSVLGHSYEQYF
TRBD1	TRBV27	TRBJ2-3	CASSAPYRDRVHTQYF
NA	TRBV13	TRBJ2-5	CASSFRQPAGETQYF
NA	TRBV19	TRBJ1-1	CASSIGFSRRFTEAFF
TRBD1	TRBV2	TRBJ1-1	CASSFDRANTEAFF
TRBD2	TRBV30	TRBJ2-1	CAWKASGRNEQFF
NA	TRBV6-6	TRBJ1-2	CATDSTNGYTF
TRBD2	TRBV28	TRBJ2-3	CASTRPGTSGRGGPDTQYF
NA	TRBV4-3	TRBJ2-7	CASSQDRAGRLRF
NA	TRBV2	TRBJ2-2	CASSDGRVNTGELFF
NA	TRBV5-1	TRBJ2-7	CASSLGQWKSYEQYF
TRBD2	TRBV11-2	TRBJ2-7	CASSPTGLAAEQYF
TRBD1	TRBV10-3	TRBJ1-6	CAISPNRDRSDSPLHF
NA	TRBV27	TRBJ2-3	CASRTRSTDTQYF
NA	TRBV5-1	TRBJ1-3	CASSSTLSSGNTIYF
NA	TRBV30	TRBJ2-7	CAWSKGTSYEQYF
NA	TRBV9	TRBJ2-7	CASSVGRSSYEQYF
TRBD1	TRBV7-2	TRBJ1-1	CASSIRQGRNTEAFF
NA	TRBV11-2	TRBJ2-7	CASSFPGVRYEQYF
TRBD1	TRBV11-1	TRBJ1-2	CASSPDRAPNYGYTF
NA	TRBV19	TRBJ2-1	CASSQSGRGYEQFF
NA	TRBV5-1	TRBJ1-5	CASSDRPGYQPQHF
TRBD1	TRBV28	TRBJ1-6	CASSLLPGQHNSPLHF
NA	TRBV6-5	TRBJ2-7	CASSSPRSRYEQYF
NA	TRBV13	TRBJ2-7	CASSLLSYEQYF
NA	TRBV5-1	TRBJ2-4	CASSLGIAQTKNIQYF
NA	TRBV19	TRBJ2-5	CASSIDLPQPRYF
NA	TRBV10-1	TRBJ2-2	CASSESSPGELFF
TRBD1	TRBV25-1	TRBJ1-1	CASSNTGQGGTEAFF
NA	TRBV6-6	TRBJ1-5	CASIHGWGGGNQPQHF
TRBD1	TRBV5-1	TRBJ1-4	CASSPRDREANEKLFF
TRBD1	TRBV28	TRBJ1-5	CASSFGTGQGLQVGQPQHF